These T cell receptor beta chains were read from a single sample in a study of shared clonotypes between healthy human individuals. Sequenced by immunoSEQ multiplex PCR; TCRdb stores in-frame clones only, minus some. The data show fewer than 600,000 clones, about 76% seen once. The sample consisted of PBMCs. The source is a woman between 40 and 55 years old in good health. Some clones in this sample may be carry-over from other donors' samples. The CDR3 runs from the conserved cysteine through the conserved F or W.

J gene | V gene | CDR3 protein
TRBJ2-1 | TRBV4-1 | CASRELTSGNNEQFF
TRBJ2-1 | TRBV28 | CASSLGLYNEQFF
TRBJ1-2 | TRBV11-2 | CASSRRRDYGYTF
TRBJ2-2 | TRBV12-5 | CASAPRLNTGELFF
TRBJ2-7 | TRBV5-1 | CASSPTSGYEQYF
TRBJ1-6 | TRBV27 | CASTRRGQNSPLHF
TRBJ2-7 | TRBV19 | CASSHLSLGEQYF
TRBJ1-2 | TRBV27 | CAGTGRSYGYTF
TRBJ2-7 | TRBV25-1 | CASSRGPEGEQYF
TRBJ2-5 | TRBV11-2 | CASSLLLAAQETQYF
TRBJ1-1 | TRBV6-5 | CASSPRDRDNTEAFF
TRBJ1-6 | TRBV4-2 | CASHPGQYNSPLHF
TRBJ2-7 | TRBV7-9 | CASSSGLDQYF
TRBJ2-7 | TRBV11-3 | CASSQSQSGSYEQYF
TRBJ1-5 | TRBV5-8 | CASSFRGGQPQHF
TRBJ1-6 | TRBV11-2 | CASSADRGYSPLHF
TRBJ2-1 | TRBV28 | CASSPDRDNGNEQFF
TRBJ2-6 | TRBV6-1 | CASSGLAGANVLTF
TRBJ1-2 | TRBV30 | CARTQDSVGGYTF
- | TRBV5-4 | CASSLGTDTYEQYF